This T cell receptor beta chain was sequenced during a study of T cell changes during pregnancy in multiple sclerosis. The data were produced by immunoSEQ multiplex PCR, yet TCRdb's version contains in-frame clones alone and is incomplete. This sample yields some 46,000 clones, of which 85% to 95% are seen a single time; approximately 1.2% belongs to the top ten. The V and J ends lost 0 bases and 2 bases respectively, with 14 bases between them. Germline CDR1 reads SGHRS; CDR2 reads YFSETQ. This CDR3 is 16 amino acids long. The chain is built from TRBV5-1 and TRBJ1-2; D remains ambiguous. The source of this sequence is a female donor with multiple sclerosis, enrolled in a pregnancy study. The source material was peripheral blood. The CDR3 DNA sequence: TGCGCCAGCAGCTTGGTTTTGGATAGTGTAAACTATGGCTACACCTTC. Its protein is CASSLVLDSVNYGYTF.